The 12 T cell receptor beta chains listed next were all sequenced from one sample in a study of T-cell memory formation after mild COVID-19 (dated by TCRdb to the early 2020s). Libraries were made using 5' RACE. These reads were obtained on an Illumina NovaSeq 6000. The public sequencing data were trimmed at Q25 with fastp and processed into clonotypes with MiXCR by TCRdb, which kept only in-frame beta chains. When rows share a CDR3 protein, they turn into one entry using the most common DNA and genes. The sample table contains roughly 450,000 distinct CDR3 sequences; only one count was recorded for around 17% of them. The top ten hold 20% to 25% of the sample. What was sequenced was PBMCs or a T cell subset sorted from them (not recorded which). These receptors were obtained from a young man who had mild COVID-19 (a few samples of this study predate the infection). The sample titles of this study are shuffled in the database, so cell type and time point are left out; the donor was told from shared clones.

In its sample, this clonotype was seen once. Germline is not matched at one junction end, which may reflect a read error. V usage is TRBV7-9 and J usage is TRBJ2-5; 7 bases align to TRBD1. Germline V lookup: CDR1 SEHNR, CDR2 FQNEAQ (reference sequence). The CDR3 is made up of 13 amino acids. This chain's CDR3 is CARSQGVAETQYF. In nucleotides, the CDR3 is TGTGCCCGCAGCCAGGGGGTTGCGGAGACCCAGTACTTC. Supplemented by reference TRBV7-9 and TRBJ2-5, the full variable domain reads DTGVSQNPRHKITKRGQNVTFRCDPISEHNRLYWYRQTLGQGPEFLTYFQNEAQLEKSRLLSDRFSAERPKGSFSTLEIQRTEQGDSAMYLCARSQGVAETQYFGPGTRLLVL.

This rearrangement joins TRBV4-1 to TRBJ2-3, with 11 bases that match TRBD2. Germline V lookup: CDR1 MGHRA, CDR2 YSYEKL. The CDR3 spans 16 residues. The trim removed 8 bases at V and 0 bases at J, leaving 7 bases unmatched. The CDR3 sequence is CASAPGLADSTDTQYF. CDR3 nucleotides: TGCGCCAGCGCGCCGGGACTAGCGGATAGCACAGATACGCAGTATTTT.

The chain uses TRBV7-6 and TRBJ2-1; possibly TRBD1 for D (6 bases). Germline V lookup: CDR1 SGHVS, CDR2 FNYEAQ. This CDR3 comprises 14 residues. Trimming pared 9 bases from V and 0 bases from J, leaving 12 bases between. CDR3 amino acids: CARSRTVSYNEQFF. The DNA for the CDR3 is TGTGCCAGATCCAGGACAGTCTCCTACAATGAGCAGTTCTTC. Drawing the rest from reference TRBV7-6 and TRBJ2-1, the complete variable domain is GAGVSQSPRYKVTKRGQDVALRCDPISGHVSLYWYRQALGQGPEFLTYFNYEAQQDKSGLPNDRFSAERPEGSISTLTIQRTEQRDSAMYRCARSRTVSYNEQFFGPGTRLTVL.

The chain has TRBV15 and TRBJ2-5; a possible D gene is TRBD2 (7 bases). Looked up from germline, CDR1 is LNHNV and CDR2 is YYDKDF (reference sequence). The CDR3 contains 15 residues. V lost 0 bases, J lost 1 base, and 9 bases lay in between. The CDR3 protein is CATSRDGGAQETQYF. The CDR3 region has the DNA TGTGCCACCAGCAGAGATGGGGGGGCCCAAGAGACCCAGTACTTC. The variable domain in full, with the rest retrieved from reference TRBV15 and TRBJ2-5, is DAMVIQNPRYQVTQFGKPVTLSCSQTLNHNVMYWYQQKSSQAPKLLFHYYDKDFNNEADTPDNFQSRRPNTSFCFLDIRSPGLGDTAMYLCATSRDGGAQETQYFGPGTRLLVL.

This clonotype was counted ten times or more. The genes are TRBV20-1 and TRBJ2-5; perhaps TRBD1 as D (5 bases). Trimming took 6 bases from V and 1 from J, leaving 18 bases between them. CDR1 is DFQATT and CDR2 is SNEGSKA in the germline V gene (reference sequence). This CDR3 comprises 15 residues. CDR3 bases: TGCAGTGCCTCGCCCAGGGCCGGGCGCCAAGAGACCCAGTACTTC. Amino acid sequence: CSASPRAGRQETQYF.

This clonotype has just a few counts. The chain joins TRBV29-1 to TRBJ2-3; unclear D gene. The germline V gene has CDR1 SQVTM and CDR2 ANQGSEA. V gave up 5 bases and J gave up 2 bases, with 11 bases separating them. This CDR3 contains 13 residues. CDR3 region: CSVRLGVTDTQYF. The CDR3 DNA follows: TGCAGCGTTCGGCTCGGCGTCACAGATACGCAGTATTTT.

The chain combines TRBV29-1 with TRBJ1-1, with 8 bases matching TRBD1. The CDR3 contains 14 residues. CDR1 and CDR2 from the germline V gene are SQVTM and ANQGSEA. V lost 6 bases to trimming and J lost 4 bases; unmatched junction nucleotides: 10. DNA for the CDR3: TGCAGCGTAAGCAGACAGGGGTGGAGCACTGAAGCTTTCTTT. As protein: CSVSRQGWSTEAFF.

There are a few counts of this clonotype. J is TRBJ2-3 and V is TRBV4-1; possibly TRBD2 for D (5 bases). Trimming took 1 base from V and 2 from J, leaving 10 bases between them. The germline V gene has CDR1 MGHRA and CDR2 YSYEKL. The CDR3 has 15 residues. The chain's CDR3 is CASSQVPLATDTQYF. The CDR3 region has the DNA TGCGCCAGCAGCCAAGTCCCGCTAGCCACAGATACGCAGTATTTT.

This clonotype was picked up a small number of times. The chain has TRBV4-3 and TRBJ2-5, with D perhaps matching TRBD1 or TRBD2 (6 bases each). Per the germline V gene, CDR1 is LGHNA and CDR2 is YSLEER. This CDR3 has 15 residues. Trimming took 2 bases from V and 1 from J, leaving 11 bases between them. The CDR3 nucleotides are TGCGCCAGCAGCCAATTCAGGGGACTCCAAGAGACCCAGTACTTC. It codes for CASSQFRGLQETQYF.

The V gene is TRBV6-6, the J gene TRBJ1-4; 9 bases fit TRBD1. The J segment lost 5 bases and the V segment lost 6 bases, leaving 4 bases of the junction unmatched. The CDR3 totals 14 residues. Per germline, CDR1 MNHNY and CDR2 SVGAGI (reference sequence). CDR3 residues: CASRRTGDNEKLFF. CDR3 in DNA: TGTGCCAGCAGAAGGACAGGGGACAATGAAAAACTGTTTTTT.

The chain has TRBV6-5 and TRBJ2-1; 9 nucleotides match TRBD2. J was trimmed by 0 bases and V by 6 bases; bases with no gene match: 9. Germline CDR1 MNHEY, CDR2 SVGAGI. There are 17 residues in the CDR3. DNA for the CDR3: TGTGCCAGCAGCCCTACTAGCGGGTATAGCTCCTACAATGAGCAGTTCTTC. Translated: CASSPTSGYSSYNEQFF.

The chain recombines TRBV12-5 with TRBJ1-2; D is unclear. CDR1 is LGHNT and CDR2 is FRNRAP in the germline V gene. Deletions cut 0 bases from V and 0 bases from J, with 26 bases between. This CDR3 region has 21 residues. CDR3 sequence (DNA): TGTGCTAGTGGTTTGGTACATTGGGAGGGAGCCCACCTCAAAGCTAACTATGGCTACACCTTC. It translates to CASGLVHWEGAHLKANYGYTF.